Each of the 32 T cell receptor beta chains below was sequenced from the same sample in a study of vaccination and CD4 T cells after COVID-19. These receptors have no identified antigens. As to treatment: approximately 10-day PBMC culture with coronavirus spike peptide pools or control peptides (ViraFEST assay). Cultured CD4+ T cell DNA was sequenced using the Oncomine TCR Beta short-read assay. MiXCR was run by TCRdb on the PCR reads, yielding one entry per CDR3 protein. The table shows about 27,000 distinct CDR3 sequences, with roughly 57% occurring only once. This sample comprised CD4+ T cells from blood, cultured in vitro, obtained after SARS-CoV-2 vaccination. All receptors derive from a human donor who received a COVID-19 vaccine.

CDR3 nucleotide sequence: TGTGCCAGCAGCCCCCGACTAGATCAGCCCCAGCATTTT. Its translation is CASSPRLDQPQHF. The chain recombines TRBV7-8 with TRBJ1-5, with D unclear. The CDR3 contains 13 residues. The V and J ends lost 5 bases and 5 bases respectively, with 10 bases between them. Germline loops: CDR1 SGHVS, CDR2 FQNEAQ.

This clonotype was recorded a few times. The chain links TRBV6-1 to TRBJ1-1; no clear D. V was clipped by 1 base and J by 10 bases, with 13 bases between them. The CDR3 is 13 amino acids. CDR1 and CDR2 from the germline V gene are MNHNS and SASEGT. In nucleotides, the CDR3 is TGTGCCAGCAGTGAAGTCCCCGGGGTTGGAGCTTTCTTT. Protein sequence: CASSEVPGVGAFF.

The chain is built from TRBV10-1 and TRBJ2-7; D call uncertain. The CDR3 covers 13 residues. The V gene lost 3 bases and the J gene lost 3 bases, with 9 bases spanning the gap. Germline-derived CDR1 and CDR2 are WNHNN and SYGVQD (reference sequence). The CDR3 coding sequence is TGCGCCAGCAGTGATCCAGGCATCTACGAGCAGTACTTC. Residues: CASSDPGIYEQYF.

The CDR3 loop reads CASSIYAGGETEAFF. CDR3 bases: TGTGCCAGCAGTATATACGCAGGGGGCGAAACTGAAGCTTTCTTT. The V gene is TRBV2, the J gene TRBJ1-1; 8 positions match TRBD1. CDR1 is SNHLY, CDR2 FYNNEI, per germline. Trimming removed 5 bases from V and 5 bases from J; junction bases left unmatched: 10. There are 15 residues in the CDR3.

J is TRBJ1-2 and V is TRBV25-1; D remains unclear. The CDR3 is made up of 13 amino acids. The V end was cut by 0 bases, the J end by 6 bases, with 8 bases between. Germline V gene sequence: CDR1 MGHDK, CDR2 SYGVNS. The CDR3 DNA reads TGTGCCAGCAGTGAATACGGGGAGAATGGCTACACCTTC. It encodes CASSEYGENGYTF.

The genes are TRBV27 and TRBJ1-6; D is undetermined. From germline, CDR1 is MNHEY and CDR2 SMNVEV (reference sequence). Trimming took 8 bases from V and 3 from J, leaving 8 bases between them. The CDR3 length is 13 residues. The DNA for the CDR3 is TGTGCCAGCGCGAAGGGCTATAATTCACCCCTCCACTTT. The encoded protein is CASAKGYNSPLHF.

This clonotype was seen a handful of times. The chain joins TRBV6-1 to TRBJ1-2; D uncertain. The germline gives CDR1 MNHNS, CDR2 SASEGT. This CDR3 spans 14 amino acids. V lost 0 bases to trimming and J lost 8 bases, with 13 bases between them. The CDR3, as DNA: TGTGCCAGCAGTGAAGCGGGTCGGCTCCGCGGCTACACCTTC. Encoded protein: CASSEAGRLRGYTF.

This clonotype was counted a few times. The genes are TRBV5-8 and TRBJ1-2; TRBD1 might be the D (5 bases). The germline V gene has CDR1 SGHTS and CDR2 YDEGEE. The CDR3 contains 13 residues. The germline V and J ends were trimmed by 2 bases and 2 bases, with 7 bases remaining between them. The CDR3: CASSFPGNYGYTF. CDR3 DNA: TGTGCCAGCAGCTTTCCAGGGAACTATGGCTACACCTTC.

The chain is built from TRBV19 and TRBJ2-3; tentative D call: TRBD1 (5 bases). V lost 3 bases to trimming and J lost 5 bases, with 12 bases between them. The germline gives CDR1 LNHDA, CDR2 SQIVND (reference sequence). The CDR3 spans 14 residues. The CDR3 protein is CASSIGRVRDTQYF. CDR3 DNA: TGTGCCAGTAGTATTGGCAGGGTAAGAGATACGCAGTATTTT. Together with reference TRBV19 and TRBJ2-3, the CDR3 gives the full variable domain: DGGITQSPKYLFRKEGQNVTLSCEQNLNHDAMYWYRQDPGQGLRLIYYSQIVNDFQKGDIAEGYSVSREKKESFPLTVTSAQKNPTAFYLCASSIGRVRDTQYFGPGTRLTVL.

The chain's CDR3 is CASSTYRGDEKLFF. The DNA of the CDR3 is TGTGCCAGCAGTACATACAGGGGCGATGAAAAACTGTTTTTT. The V gene is TRBV6-1, the J gene TRBJ1-4; 7 bases fit TRBD1. The J segment lost 6 bases and the V segment lost 5 bases, leaving 6 bases of the junction unmatched. The CDR3 spans 14 residues. Germline V gene data show CDR1 as MNHNS and CDR2 as SASEGT.

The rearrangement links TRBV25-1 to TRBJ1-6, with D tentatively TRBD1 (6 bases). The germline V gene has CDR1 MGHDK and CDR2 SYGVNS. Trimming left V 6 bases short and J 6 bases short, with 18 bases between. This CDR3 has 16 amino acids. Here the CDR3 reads CASSHLRGIPNSPLHF. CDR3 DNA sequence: TGTGCCAGCAGCCACCTTAGGGGGATCCCTAATTCACCCCTCCACTTT.

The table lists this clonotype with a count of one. The CDR3 DNA reads as TGTGCCAGCAGCCAACAGGTGTCCACTGAAGCTTTCTTT. Translating it yields CASSQQVSTEAFF. The chain uses TRBV14 and TRBJ1-1; D is uncertain. V lost 2 bases, J lost 4 bases, and 8 bases lay in between. Looked up from germline, CDR1 is SGHDN and CDR2 is FVKESK. This CDR3 is built from 13 residues.

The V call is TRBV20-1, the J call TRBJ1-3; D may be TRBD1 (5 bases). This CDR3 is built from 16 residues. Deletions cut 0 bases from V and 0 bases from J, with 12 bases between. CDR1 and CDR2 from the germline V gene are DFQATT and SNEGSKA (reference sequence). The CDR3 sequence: CSARDWDWSSGNTIYF. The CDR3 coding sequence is TGCAGTGCTAGAGATTGGGACTGGAGCTCTGGAAACACCATATATTTT.

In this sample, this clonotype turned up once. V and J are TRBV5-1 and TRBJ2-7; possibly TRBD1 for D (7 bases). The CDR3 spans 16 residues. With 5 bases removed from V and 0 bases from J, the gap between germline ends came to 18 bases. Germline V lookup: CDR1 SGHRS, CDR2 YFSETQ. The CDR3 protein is CASSKGGQAGSYEQYF. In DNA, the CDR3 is TGCGCCAGCAGTAAGGGAGGACAGGCGGGCTCCTACGAGCAGTACTTC. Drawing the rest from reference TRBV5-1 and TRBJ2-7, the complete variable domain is KAGVTQTPRYLIKTRGQQVTLSCSPISGHRSVSWYQQTPGQGLQFLFEYFSETQRNKGNFPGRFSGRQFSNSRSEMNVSTLELGDSALYLCASSKGGQAGSYEQYFGPGTRLTVT.

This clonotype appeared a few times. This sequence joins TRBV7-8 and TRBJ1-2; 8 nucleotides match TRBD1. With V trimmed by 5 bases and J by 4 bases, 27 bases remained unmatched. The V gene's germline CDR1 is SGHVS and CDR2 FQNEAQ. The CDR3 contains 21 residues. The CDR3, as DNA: TGTGCCAGCAGCCAAAGGACCATTAAGGGGACCAGGGGGCGCGTGTTCTATGGCTACACCTTC. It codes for CASSQRTIKGTRGRVFYGYTF.

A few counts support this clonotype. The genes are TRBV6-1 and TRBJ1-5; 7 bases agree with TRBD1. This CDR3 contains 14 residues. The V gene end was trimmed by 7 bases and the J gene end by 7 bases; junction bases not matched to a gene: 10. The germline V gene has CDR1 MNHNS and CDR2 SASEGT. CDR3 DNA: TGTGCCAGCACCTTAGACAGGGCAAAACAGCCCCAGCATTTT. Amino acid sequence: CASTLDRAKQPQHF.

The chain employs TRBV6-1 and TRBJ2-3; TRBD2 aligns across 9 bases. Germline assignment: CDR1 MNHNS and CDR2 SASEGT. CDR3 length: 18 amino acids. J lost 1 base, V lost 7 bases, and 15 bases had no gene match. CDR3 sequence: CASIPLRRASGGTDTQYF. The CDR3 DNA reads TGTGCCAGCATACCCCTACGGAGGGCTAGCGGGGGCACAGATACGCAGTATTTT.

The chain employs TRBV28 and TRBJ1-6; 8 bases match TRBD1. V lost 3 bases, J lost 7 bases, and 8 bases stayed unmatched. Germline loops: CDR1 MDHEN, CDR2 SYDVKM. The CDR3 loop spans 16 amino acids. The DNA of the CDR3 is TGTGCCAGCAGTTTCCGTTCGACAGGGGTGAATTCACCCCTCCACTTT. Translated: CASSFRSTGVNSPLHF.

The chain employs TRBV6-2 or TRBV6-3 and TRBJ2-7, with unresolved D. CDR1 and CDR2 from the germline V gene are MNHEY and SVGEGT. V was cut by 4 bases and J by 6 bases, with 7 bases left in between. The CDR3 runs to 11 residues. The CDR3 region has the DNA TGTGCCAGCAGTTTGAATCTCGAGCAGTACTTC. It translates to CASSLNLEQYF.

Written as DNA, the CDR3 is TGTGCCACCAGTGACCCGACAGGGGGCGCTTCTGGCTACACCTTC. Protein: CATSDPTGGASGYTF. V gene TRBV24-1 combines with J gene TRBJ1-2; 10 bases align to TRBD1. The CDR3 sequence is 15 residues long. The trim removed 4 bases at V and 7 bases at J, leaving 8 bases unmatched. Germline V gives CDR1 KGHDR, CDR2 SFDVKD.

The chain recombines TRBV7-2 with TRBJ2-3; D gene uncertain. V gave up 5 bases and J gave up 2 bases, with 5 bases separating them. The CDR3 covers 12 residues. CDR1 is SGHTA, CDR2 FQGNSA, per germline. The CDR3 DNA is TGTGCCAGCAGCCCGTACACAGATACGCAGTATTTT. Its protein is CASSPYTDTQYF.

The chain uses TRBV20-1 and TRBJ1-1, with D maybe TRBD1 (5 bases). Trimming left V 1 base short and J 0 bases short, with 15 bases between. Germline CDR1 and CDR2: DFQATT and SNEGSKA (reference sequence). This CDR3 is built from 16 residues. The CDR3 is CSARVAGLMMNTEAFF. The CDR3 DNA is TGCAGTGCTAGAGTGGCAGGGTTGATGATGAACACTGAAGCTTTCTTT.

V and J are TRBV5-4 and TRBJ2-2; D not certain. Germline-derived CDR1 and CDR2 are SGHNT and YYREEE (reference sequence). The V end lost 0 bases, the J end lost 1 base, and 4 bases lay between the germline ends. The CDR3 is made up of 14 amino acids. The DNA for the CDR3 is TGTGCCAGCAGCTTGGCAGGGAACACCGGGGAGCTGTTTTTT. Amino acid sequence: CASSLAGNTGELFF.

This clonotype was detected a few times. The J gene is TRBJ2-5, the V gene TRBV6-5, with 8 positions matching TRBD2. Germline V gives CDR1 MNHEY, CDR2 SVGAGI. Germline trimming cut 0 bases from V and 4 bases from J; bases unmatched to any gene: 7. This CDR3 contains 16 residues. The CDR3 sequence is CASSYSTRGGRETQYF. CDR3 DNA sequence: TGTGCCAGCAGTTACTCGACCCGGGGGGGCCGAGAGACCCAGTACTTC.

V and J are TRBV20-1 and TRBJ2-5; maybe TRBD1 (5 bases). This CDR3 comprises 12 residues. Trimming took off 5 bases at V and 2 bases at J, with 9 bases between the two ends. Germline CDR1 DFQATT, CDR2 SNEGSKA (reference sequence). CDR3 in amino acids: CSAARTQETQYF. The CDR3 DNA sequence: TGCAGTGCTGCCAGGACACAAGAGACCCAGTACTTC.

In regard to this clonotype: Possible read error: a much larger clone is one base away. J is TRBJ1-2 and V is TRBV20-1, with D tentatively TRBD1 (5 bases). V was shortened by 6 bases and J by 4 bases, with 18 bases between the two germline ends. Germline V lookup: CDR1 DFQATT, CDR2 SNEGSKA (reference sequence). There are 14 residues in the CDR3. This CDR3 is CSAGRSGTSYGYTF. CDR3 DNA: TGCAGTGCCGGGCGGTCAGGGACCAGCTATGGCTACACCTTC.

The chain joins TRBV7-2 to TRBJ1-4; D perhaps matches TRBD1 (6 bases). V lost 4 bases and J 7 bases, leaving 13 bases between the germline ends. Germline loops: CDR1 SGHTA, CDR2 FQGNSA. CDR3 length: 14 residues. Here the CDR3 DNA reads TGTGCCAGCAGCTCGAGGCAAGGGGGTGAAAAACTGTTTTTT. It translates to CASSSRQGGEKLFF.

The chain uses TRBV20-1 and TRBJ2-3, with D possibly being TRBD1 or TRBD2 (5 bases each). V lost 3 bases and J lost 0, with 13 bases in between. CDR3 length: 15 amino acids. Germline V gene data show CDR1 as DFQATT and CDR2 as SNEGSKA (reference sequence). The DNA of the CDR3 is TGCAGTGCTAGCGCTCGGGGCGTTAGCACAGATACGCAGTATTTT. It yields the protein CSASARGVSTDTQYF.

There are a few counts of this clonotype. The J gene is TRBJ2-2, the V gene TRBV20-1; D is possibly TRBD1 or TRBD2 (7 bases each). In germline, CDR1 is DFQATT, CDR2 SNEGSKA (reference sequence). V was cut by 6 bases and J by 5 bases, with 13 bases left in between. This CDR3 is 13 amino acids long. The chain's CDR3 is CSADREGTGELFF. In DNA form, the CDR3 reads TGCAGTGCCGACAGGGAGGGGACCGGGGAGCTGTTTTTT.

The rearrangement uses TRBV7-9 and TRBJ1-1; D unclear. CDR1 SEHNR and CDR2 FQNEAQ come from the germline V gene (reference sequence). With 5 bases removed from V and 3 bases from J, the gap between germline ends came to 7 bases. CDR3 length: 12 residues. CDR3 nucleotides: TGTGCCAGCAGCCAGCTGGACACTGAAGCTTTCTTT. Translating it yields CASSQLDTEAFF.

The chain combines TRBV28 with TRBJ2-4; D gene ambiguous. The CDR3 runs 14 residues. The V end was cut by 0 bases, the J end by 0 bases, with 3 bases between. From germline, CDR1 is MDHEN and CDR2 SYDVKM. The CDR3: CASSLWVAKNIQYF. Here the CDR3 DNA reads TGTGCCAGCAGTTTATGGGTAGCCAAAAACATTCAGTACTTC.

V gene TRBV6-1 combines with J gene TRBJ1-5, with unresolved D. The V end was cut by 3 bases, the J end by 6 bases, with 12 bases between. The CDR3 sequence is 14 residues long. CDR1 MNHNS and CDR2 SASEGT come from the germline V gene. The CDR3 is CASSERKPRQPQHF. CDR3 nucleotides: TGTGCCAGCAGTGAGAGGAAACCCCGTCAGCCCCAGCATTTT.